Below, one TCR beta chain is given with its context. Its specific antigen is unknown. No much larger clone is present one base from it, and per-base qualities are unavailable. Trimming removed 4 bases from V and 4 bases from J, leaving 12 bases between the germline ends. The CDR3 runs 14 residues from the cysteine to the phenylalanine. This entry keeps only the CDR3 DNA: 42 bases, framed from base 1. Via the germline V gene, CDR1 is SGHRS and CDR2 YFSETQ. The data are from a study of early T cells in non-severe SARS-CoV-2 infection (dated by TCRdb to about 2021). Regarding the research as a whole: TCR sequencing used bulk RNA from unsorted whole blood, so alpha and beta chains could not be paired.

The research as a whole found: VDJdb matching was skewed toward anti-spike CD8 responses and likely underestimated virus-specific expansions by missing private and CD4 specificities.

The library was made by 5' RACE. The instrument given in TCRdb is NextSeq 500. Unique molecular identifiers were attached to individual cDNA molecules in the TCR library protocol so that sequencing error and PCR bias could be corrected. Sequencing covered both TCR alpha and beta chains, and within each sample the abundances of alpha and beta sequences were tightly co-correlated. The study's processing was this. V gene, J gene and CDR3 annotation of TCR sequences was performed with Decombinator V4. TCRs were defined as expanded if a significant change between any two time points was detected under a Poisson model with p below 0.0001. TCR abundances were normalised to the total number of TCRs sequenced per sample and were expressed as counts per million. MAIT TCRs were defined by TRAV1-2 paired with TRAJ12, TRAJ20 or TRAJ33, and iNKT TCRs by TRAV10 paired with TRAJ18. VDJdb, accessed 1 November 2021, was searched for CMV, EBV and SARS-CoV-2 annotated TCRs, with TCRs annotated for multiple antigens excluded. Using fastp trimming at Q25 and MiXCR clonotype assembly, TCRdb reanalyzed the public sequencing data and kept in-frame beta chains. Under each unique CDR3 protein, matching rows form one entry showing the most common genes and DNA. The V and J calls follow TCRdb's processing rather than the paper's. Counted in this sample were tens of thousands of distinct CDR3 sequences; approximately 6.1% of them appeared once. Of the sample, about 3.4% is held by the ten largest clones.

Set within a cohort of healthcare workers in London, UK, this nested case-control study involved weekly PCR testing of nasopharyngeal swabs along with blood sampling. Healthcare workers were enrolled in the week of the UK lockdown, from 23 to 31 March 2020, and were followed every week for up to about 16 weeks. The sequences come from whole blood, collected at baseline. The sequence is built from TRBV5-1 and TRBJ1-3; TRBD1 might be the D gene, on 6 matching bases. This clonotype was sampled from an adult who was a healthcare worker with PCR-confirmed SARS-CoV-2 infection or an uninfected control (not recorded which). In nucleotide form, the sequence is TGCGCCAGCAGCCTACAGGGAACAGGAAACACCATATATTTT. This codes for CASSLQGTGNTIYF.